This T cell receptor (beta chain) was profiled in a study of T cells in Graves' hyperthyroidism and ophthalmopathy. The CDR3 runs to 17 residues. Deletions cut 0 bases from V and 7 bases from J, with 19 bases between. The V gene's germline CDR1 is LGHNA and CDR2 YSLEER. In the case of this clonotype: What it binds is unknown.

The study excluded patients with uncontrolled infection, other autoimmune disease, pregnancy or lactation. General study points: Most expanded thyroid clonotypes above 0.001 recurred in blood. Ophthalmopathy and stable hyperthyroidism were separated by a 13 V-J model.

There were TCR beta CDR3 regions amplified from RNA transcripts. A set of HTBI primers served as the primers for a first-round RT-PCR of the TCR CDR3. In TCRdb, the multiplex PCR reads were re-called with MiXCR into one record per CDR3 protein. Of a few hundred thousand distinct CDR3 sequences listed, more than 15% are singletons. Material for sequencing was blood. The sequence came from a woman aged 18-29 years with Graves' ophthalmopathy. J is TRBJ2-1 and V is TRBV4-3; D gene ambiguous. CDR3 nucleotides: TGCGCCAGCAGCCAAGATAGGTACTCCGTGAGTGTGAATGAGCAGTTCTTC. Amino acid sequence: CASSQDRYSVSVNEQFF.